This T cell receptor (beta chain) was identified in a study of spatial heterogeneity in lung cancer. Study details: The authors sequenced available follow-up PBMC samples, taken a median of around 23 months after resection.

Time point indicated: blood at routine non-recurrence follow-up after resection. Whole RNA from tumor, nontumor lung or frozen PBMC was sequenced unsorted. Germline CDR1 reads LNHDA; CDR2 reads SQIVND (reference sequence). This CDR3 is 13 amino acids long. V dropped 3 bases and J dropped 4 bases, with 9 bases sitting between them. MiXCR was run by TCRdb on the 5' RACE reads, yielding one entry per CDR3 protein. The table records fewer than 55,000 distinct CDR3 sequences, around 7.7% of them present only once. This clonotype has a handful of counts. The V call is TRBV19, the J call TRBJ2-5; D is possibly TRBD1 or TRBD2 (5 bases each). The clonotype was recovered from a female donor with early-stage non-small cell lung cancer. Sequenced material: PBMCs, taken at follow-up. The CDR3 here is CASSMRGAETQYF. In nucleotides, the CDR3 is TGTGCCAGTAGTATGAGGGGAGCAGAGACCCAGTACTTC.